This TCR beta chain originates from a study of blood T cell repertoires in COVID-19. Looking at the study overall: The study drew acute and convalescent COVID-19 samples from the United States, Italy and Spain.

Assay used: immunoSEQ multiplex PCR; TCRdb lists only in-frame clones, some missing. The table shows tens of thousands of clones, with more than 80% occurring only once. Germline trimming cut 6 bases from V and 2 bases from J; bases unmatched to any gene: 5. Germline V CDR1 and CDR2: MNHEY, SMNVEV (reference sequence). The CDR3 runs to 14 residues. The source of this sequence is a woman aged 70-85 years with acute or convalescent COVID-19. The chain has TRBV27 and TRBJ2-3, with 7 bases lining up with TRBD1. The source material was peripheral blood. The CDR3 coding sequence is TGTGCCAGCAGGGAGGACAGGTCCACAGATACGCAGTATTTT. Protein sequence: CASREDRSTDTQYF.